Each of the 10 T cell receptor beta chains below was sequenced from the same sample in a study of blood T cell repertoires in COVID-19. The data were produced by immunoSEQ multiplex PCR, yet TCRdb's version contains in-frame clones alone and is incomplete. The data hold 250,000 to 300,000 clones, with about 87% observed a single time. Source material: peripheral blood. All receptors derive from a woman between 40 and 50 years old who had recovered from COVID-19.

This chain uses TRBV6-2 or TRBV6-3 with TRBJ1-5, with 10 bases that match TRBD1. V trimming: 4 bases; J trimming: 7 bases; junction bases outside the gene matches: 19. Germline V gene sequence: CDR1 MNHEY, CDR2 SVGEGT. The CDR3 sequence is 19 residues long. The CDR3 sequence: CASSLEVGGTGENEQPQHF. The DNA for the CDR3 is TGTGCCAGCAGTTTGGAAGTGGGTGGGACAGGGGAAAACGAACAGCCCCAGCATTTT.

The sample holds one count of this clone. This rearrangement joins TRBV6-5 to TRBJ2-1; D perhaps matches TRBD2 (6 bases). CDR1 is MNHEY and CDR2 is SVGAGI in the germline V gene. The CDR3 has 14 residues. Trimming left V 0 bases short and J 10 bases short, with 13 bases between. CDR3 nucleotides: TGTGCCAGCAGTTACTCGCAAGGAGGGCAGGAGCAGTTCTTC. Amino acid sequence: CASSYSQGGQEQFF.

This chain links TRBV28 with TRBJ2-3; possible D gene TRBD1, 5 bases. Trimming shortened V by 5 bases and J by 1 base, and 19 bases separated the two germline ends. The CDR3 is 17 amino acids. The germline V gene has CDR1 MDHEN and CDR2 SYDVKM. The CDR3 DNA follows: TGTGCCAGCAGTGCCGCTGGTGGGGTGGGGCGCACAGATACGCAGTATTTT. Its translation: CASSAAGGVGRTDTQYF.

This clone was seen only once. This sequence joins TRBV4-3 and TRBJ1-6; no definite D call. With 2 bases removed from V and 5 bases from J, the gap between germline ends came to 10 bases. This CDR3 has 15 residues. Germline loops: CDR1 LGHNA, CDR2 YSLEER. CDR3 protein: CASSQSRRNNSPLHF. DNA for the CDR3: TGCGCCAGCAGCCAATCTAGACGGAATAATTCACCCCTCCACTTT.

The chain joins TRBV18 to TRBJ2-1, with 9 bases that match TRBD1. The trim removed 3 bases at V and 9 bases at J, leaving 12 bases unmatched. This CDR3 comprises 16 residues. CDR1 KGHSH and CDR2 LQKENI come from the germline V gene. The CDR3 sequence: CASSPQQGALWREQFF. The CDR3 DNA reads as TGTGCCAGCTCACCGCAACAGGGGGCCCTTTGGCGTGAGCAGTTCTTC.

The chain has TRBV10-2 and TRBJ2-2, with 7 bases fitting TRBD2. This CDR3 has 15 amino acids. Trimming at V came to 6 bases and at J to 1 base, leaving 5 bases not matched to a gene. The germline V gene encodes CDR1 WSHSY and CDR2 SAAADI. In DNA form, the CDR3 reads TGCGCCAGCAGGGTCCGCGGGGGGAACACCGGGGAGCTGTTTTTT. It is translated as CASRVRGGNTGELFF.

J is TRBJ2-1 and V is TRBV14; no firm D call. This CDR3 comprises 13 residues. CDR1 and CDR2 (germline): SGHDN, FVKESK. V was shortened by 2 bases and J by 6 bases, with 8 bases between the two germline ends. The CDR3 protein is CASSQWQANEQFF. CDR3 sequence (DNA): TGTGCCAGCAGCCAATGGCAGGCCAATGAGCAGTTCTTC.

V gene TRBV5-4 combines with J gene TRBJ1-1; D is possibly TRBD1 (6 bases). Germline values: CDR1 SGHNT, CDR2 YYREEE (reference sequence). This CDR3 comprises 12 residues. Trimming took off 3 bases at V and 9 bases at J, with 12 bases between the two ends. The CDR3 is CASSSAQGQAFF. The CDR3 region has the DNA TGTGCCAGCAGCTCCGCACAGGGTCAAGCTTTCTTT. Full variable domain (missing parts from reference TRBV5-4 and TRBJ1-1): ETGVTQSPTHLIKTRGQQVTLRCSSQSGHNTVSWYQQALGQGPQFIFQYYREEENGRGNFPPRFSGLQFPNYSSELNVNALELDDSALYLCASSSAQGQAFFGQGTRLTVV.

V and J are TRBV2 and TRBJ1-4; 8 bases match TRBD1. CDR3 size: 18 residues. Germline trimming cut 3 bases from V and 0 bases from J; bases unmatched to any gene: 9. From germline, CDR1 is SNHLY and CDR2 FYNNEI. CDR3 sequence reads: CASSDLRDRTSTNEKLFF. The DNA of the CDR3 is TGTGCCAGCAGTGACCTCCGGGACAGGACTTCAACTAATGAAAAACTGTTTTTT. Full variable domain (outside the CDR3, taken from reference TRBV2 and TRBJ1-4): EPEVTQTPSHQVTQMGQEVILRCVPISNHLYFYWYRQILGQKVEFLVSFYNNEISEKSEIFDDQFSVERPDGSNFTLKIRSTKLEDSAMYFCASSDLRDRTSTNEKLFFGSGTQLSVL.

The J gene is TRBJ2-5, the V gene TRBV5-1; 9 bases are shared with TRBD1. The germline gives CDR1 SGHRS, CDR2 YFSETQ. The V gene end was trimmed by 7 bases and the J gene end by 5 bases; junction bases not matched to a gene: 9. The CDR3 has 14 amino acids. The CDR3 region has the DNA TGCGCCAGCGCTGGGGACAGGGTGTGGGAGACCCAGTACTTC. Protein sequence: CASAGDRVWETQYF.